This is a list of T cell receptor beta chains from one sample in a study of blood T cell repertoires in COVID-19. Profiled with immunoSEQ multiplex PCR; TCRdb holds only in-frame clones, not every one. The sample contains 79,000 or so clones, 65% to 90% of which appear only once. Sequences were obtained from peripheral blood. These receptors all stem from a human donor in a cohort sampled during active COVID-19. The CDR3 runs from the conserved cysteine through the conserved F or W. Fields, in order: J gene, D gene, V gene, clone size, CDR3 protein, CDR3 DNA. The D gene is left open where the match is weak. Size values are once, few and many counts, or a class for expanded clones, and some rows have none.

J gene: TRBJ1-1
D gene: -
V gene: TRBV12-3/TRBV12-4
clone size: -
CDR3 protein: CASSLTGNTEAFF
CDR3 DNA: TGTGCCAGCAGTTTAACAGGGAACACTGAAGCTTTCTTT

J gene: TRBJ2-1
D gene: TRBD2
V gene: TRBV4-3
clone size: -
CDR3 protein: CASSHPQGGLDNEQFF
CDR3 DNA: TGCGCCAGCAGCCACCCCCAAGGGGGACTAGACAATGAGCAGTTCTTC

J gene: TRBJ2-5
D gene: -
V gene: TRBV24-1
clone size: -
CDR3 protein: CATSLGAVETQYF
CDR3 DNA: TGTGCCACCAGCTTGGGGGCGGTGGAGACCCAGTACTTC

J gene: TRBJ2-1
D gene: TRBD2
V gene: TRBV6-1
clone size: once
CDR3 protein: CASSEALAGGPGAEQFF
CDR3 DNA: TGTGCCAGCAGTGAAGCTTTAGCGGGGGGGCCGGGGGCTGAGCAGTTCTTC

J gene: TRBJ2-2
D gene: TRBD1
V gene: TRBV12-5
clone size: -
CDR3 protein: CASGLAGGETGELFF
CDR3 DNA: TGTGCTAGTGGTTTGGCAGGGGGTGAAACCGGGGAGCTGTTTTTT

J gene: TRBJ1-1
D gene: -
V gene: TRBV29-1
clone size: -
CDR3 protein: CSGNRDTEAFF
CDR3 DNA: TGCAGCGGAAACAGGGACACTGAAGCTTTCTTT

J gene: TRBJ2-5
D gene: -
V gene: TRBV29-1
clone size: -
CDR3 protein: CSVPTFRETQYF
CDR3 DNA: TGCAGCGTCCCAACGTTTAGAGAGACCCAGTACTTC

J gene: TRBJ2-5
D gene: -
V gene: TRBV10-3
clone size: -
CDR3 protein: CAISRSQETQYF
CDR3 DNA: TGTGCCATCAGTCGGAGCCAAGAGACCCAGTACTTC

J gene: TRBJ1-1
D gene: -
V gene: TRBV6-6
clone size: -
CDR3 protein: CASSYSRENTEAFF
CDR3 DNA: TGTGCCAGCAGTTACTCCAGGGAGAACACTGAAGCTTTCTTT

J gene: TRBJ2-7
D gene: TRBD1
V gene: TRBV2
clone size: -
CDR3 protein: CASSPPWDRGLGEQYF
CDR3 DNA: TGTGCCAGTAGCCCCCCCTGGGACAGGGGTTTGGGCGAGCAGTACTTC

J gene: TRBJ2-7
D gene: -
V gene: TRBV18
clone size: -
CDR3 protein: CASSPPTGTYEQYF
CDR3 DNA: TGTGCCAGCTCACCACCGACAGGCACCTACGAGCAGTACTTC

J gene: TRBJ2-3
D gene: -
V gene: TRBV7-2
clone size: -
CDR3 protein: CASSPQASGSGADTQYF
CDR3 DNA: TGTGCCAGCAGCCCCCAAGCCTCCGGGAGTGGCGCAGATACGCAGTATTTT

J gene: TRBJ2-1
D gene: TRBD2
V gene: TRBV9
clone size: -
CDR3 protein: CASSATPTSGRNEQFF
CDR3 DNA: TGTGCCAGCAGCGCGACCCCGACTAGCGGGCGGAATGAGCAGTTCTTC

J gene: TRBJ2-5
D gene: -
V gene: TRBV15
clone size: -
CDR3 protein: CATSRDPSGQETQYF
CDR3 DNA: TGTGCCACCAGCAGAGATCCCAGCGGCCAAGAGACCCAGTACTTC

J gene: TRBJ2-7
D gene: TRBD1
V gene: TRBV5-1
clone size: -
CDR3 protein: CASSPGQGWVQYF
CDR3 DNA: TGCGCCAGCAGCCCGGGACAGGGTTGGGTCCAGTACTTC

J gene: TRBJ2-7
D gene: TRBD2
V gene: TRBV14
clone size: -
CDR3 protein: CASSRGGAGGYEQYF
CDR3 DNA: TGTGCCAGCAGCCGAGGTGGAGCGGGAGGATACGAGCAGTACTTC

J gene: TRBJ1-6
D gene: -
V gene: TRBV4-3
clone size: -
CDR3 protein: CASSQDRTQGIYNSPLHF
CDR3 DNA: TGCGCCAGCAGCCAAGATCGAACACAGGGAATCTATAATTCACCCCTCCACTTT